The TCR beta chain described here comes from a study of T cells after yellow fever vaccination. CDR3 size: 11 residues. CDR1 MNHNY and CDR2 SVGAGI come from the germline V gene (reference sequence). Trimming took off 6 bases at V and 10 bases at J, with 12 bases between the two ends. One entry per CDR3 protein, called by TCRdb with MiXCR from the 5' RACE reads. The sample lists roughly 350,000 distinct CDR3 sequences; about 4% were seen once. This specimen consisted of PBMCs, obtained 5 days after the yellow fever booster vaccination. This receptor was obtained from a young man who received the YFV17D yellow fever vaccine. V usage is TRBV6-6 and J usage is TRBJ1-2; D is perhaps TRBD1 (6 bases). The CDR3 DNA follows: TGTGCCAGCAGCCGAAGGGGGGTCTACACCTTC. It yields the protein CASSRRGVYTF.